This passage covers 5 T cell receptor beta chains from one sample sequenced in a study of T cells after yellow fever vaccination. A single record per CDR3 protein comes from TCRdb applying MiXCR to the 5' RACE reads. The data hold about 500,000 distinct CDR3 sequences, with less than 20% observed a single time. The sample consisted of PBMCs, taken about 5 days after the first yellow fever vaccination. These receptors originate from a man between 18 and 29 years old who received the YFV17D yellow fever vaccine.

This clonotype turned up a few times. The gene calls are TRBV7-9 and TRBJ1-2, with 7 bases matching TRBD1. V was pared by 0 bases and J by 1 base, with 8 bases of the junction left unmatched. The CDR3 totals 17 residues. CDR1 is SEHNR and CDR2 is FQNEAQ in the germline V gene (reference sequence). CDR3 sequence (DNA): TGTGCCAGCAGCTTAGCCCGGGACAGCGATAGTAACTATGGCTACACCTTC. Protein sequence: CASSLARDSDSNYGYTF.

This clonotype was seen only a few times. DNA for the CDR3: TGCAGTGCTAGAGAAGGTAGCGAGACCCAGTACTTC. Translation gives CSAREGSETQYF. The chain recombines TRBV20-1 with TRBJ2-5; D remains unclear. V gave up 0 bases and J gave up 5 bases, with 7 bases separating them. Germline CDR1 is DFQATT and CDR2 is SNEGSKA (reference sequence). The length of the CDR3 is 12 residues.

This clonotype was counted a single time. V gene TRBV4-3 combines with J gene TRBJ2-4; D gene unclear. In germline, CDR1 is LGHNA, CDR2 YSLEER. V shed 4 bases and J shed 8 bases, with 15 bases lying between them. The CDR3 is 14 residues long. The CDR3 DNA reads TGCGCCAGCAGCCCCGAGGAAGGGTTGCACATTCAGTACTTC. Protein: CASSPEEGLHIQYF.

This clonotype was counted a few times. CDR3 in DNA: TGTGCCAGCTGCCTAGCGGGGCCGTACGAGCAGTACTTC. It yields the protein CASCLAGPYEQYF. The gene calls are TRBV12-3 or TRBV12-4 and TRBJ2-7; TRBD2 matches at 9 bases. V lost 8 bases, J lost 4 bases, and 6 bases stayed unmatched. This CDR3 has 13 amino acids.

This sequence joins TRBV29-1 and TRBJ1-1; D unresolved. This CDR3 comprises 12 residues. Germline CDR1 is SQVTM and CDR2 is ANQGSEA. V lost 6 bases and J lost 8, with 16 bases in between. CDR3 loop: CSVAPRGIEAFF. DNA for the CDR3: TGCAGCGTCGCCCCACGTGGGATAGAAGCTTTCTTT.